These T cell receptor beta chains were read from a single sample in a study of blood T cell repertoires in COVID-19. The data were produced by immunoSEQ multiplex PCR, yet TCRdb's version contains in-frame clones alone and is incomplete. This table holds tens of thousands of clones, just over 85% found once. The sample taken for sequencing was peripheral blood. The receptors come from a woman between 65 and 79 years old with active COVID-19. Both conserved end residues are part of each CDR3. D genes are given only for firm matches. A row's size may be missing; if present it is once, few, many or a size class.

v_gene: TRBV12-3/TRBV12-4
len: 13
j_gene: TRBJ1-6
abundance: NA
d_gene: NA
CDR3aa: CASSFSQGSPLHF
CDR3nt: TGTGCCAGCAGTTTCTCTCAGGGTTCACCCCTCCACTTT

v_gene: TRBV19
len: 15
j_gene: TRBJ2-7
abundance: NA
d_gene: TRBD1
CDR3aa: CASSIAQGVSYEQYF
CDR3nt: TGTGCCAGTAGTATCGCACAGGGGGTCTCCTACGAGCAGTACTTC

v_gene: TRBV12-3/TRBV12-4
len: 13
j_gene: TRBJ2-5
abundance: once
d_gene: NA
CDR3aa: CASSSQGEGTQYF
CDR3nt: TGTGCCAGCAGTTCACAGGGAGAAGGGACCCAGTACTTC

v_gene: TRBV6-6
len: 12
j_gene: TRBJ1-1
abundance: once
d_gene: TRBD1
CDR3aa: CASSPTGTDAFF
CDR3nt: TGTGCCAGCAGCCCGACCGGGACAGACGCTTTCTTT

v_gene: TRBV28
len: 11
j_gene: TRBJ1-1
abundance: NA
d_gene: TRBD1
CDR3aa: CASSRQGESFF
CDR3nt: TGTGCCAGCAGTAGACAGGGGGAGTCTTTCTTT

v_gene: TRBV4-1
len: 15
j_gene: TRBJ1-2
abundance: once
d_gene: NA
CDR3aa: CASSQGSATNYSYTF
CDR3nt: TGCGCCAGCAGCCAAGGTTCGGCCACTAACTATAGCTACACCTTC

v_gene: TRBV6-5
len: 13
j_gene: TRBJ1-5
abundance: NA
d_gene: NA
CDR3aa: CASRSQGYQPQHF
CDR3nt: TGTGCCAGCAGGAGCCAGGGATATCAGCCCCAGCATTTT

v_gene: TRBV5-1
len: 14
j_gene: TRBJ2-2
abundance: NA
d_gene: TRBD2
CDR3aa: CASITGLGSGELFF
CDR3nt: TGCGCCAGCATTACCGGACTAGGGTCCGGGGAGCTGTTTTTT

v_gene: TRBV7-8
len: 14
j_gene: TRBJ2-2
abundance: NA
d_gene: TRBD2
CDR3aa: CAFSGGGGTGELFF
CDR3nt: TGTGCCTTTAGCGGGGGGGGTGGTACCGGGGAGCTGTTTTTT

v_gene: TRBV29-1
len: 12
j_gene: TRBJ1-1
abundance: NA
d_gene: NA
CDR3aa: CSVERMNTEAFF
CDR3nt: TGCAGCGTTGAGCGGATGAACACTGAAGCTTTCTTT

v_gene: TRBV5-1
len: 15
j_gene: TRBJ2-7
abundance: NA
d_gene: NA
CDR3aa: CASSPGTPSSYEQYF
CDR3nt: TGCGCCAGCAGCCCCGGGACTCCCAGCTCCTACGAGCAGTACTTC

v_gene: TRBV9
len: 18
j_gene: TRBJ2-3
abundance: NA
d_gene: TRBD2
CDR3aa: CATSVGSGGSTYTDTQYF
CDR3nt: TGTGCCACCAGCGTGGGTAGCGGGGGTTCTACGTACACAGATACGCAGTATTTT

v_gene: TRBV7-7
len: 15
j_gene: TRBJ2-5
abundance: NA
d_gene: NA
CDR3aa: CASSPRGGPEETQYF
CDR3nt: TGTGCCAGCAGCCCCCGGGGAGGTCCAGAAGAGACCCAGTACTTC

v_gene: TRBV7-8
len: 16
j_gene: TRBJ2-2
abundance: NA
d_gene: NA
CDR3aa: CASSSPAGRNTGELFF
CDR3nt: TGTGCCAGCAGCTCCCCTGCGGGTCGGAACACCGGGGAGCTGTTTTTT

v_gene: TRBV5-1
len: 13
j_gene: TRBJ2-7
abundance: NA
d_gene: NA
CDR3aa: CASAEDSAYEQYF
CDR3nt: TGCGCCAGCGCGGAGGACTCGGCCTACGAGCAGTACTTC

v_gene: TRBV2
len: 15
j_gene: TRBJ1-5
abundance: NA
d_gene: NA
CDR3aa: CASSPFVGAIQPQHF
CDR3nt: TGTGCCAGCAGCCCTTTCGTAGGGGCGATTCAGCCCCAGCATTTT

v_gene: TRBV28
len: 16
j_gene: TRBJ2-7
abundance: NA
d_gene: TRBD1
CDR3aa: CASSPNRGMGVYEQYF
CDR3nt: TGTGCCAGCAGTCCAAACAGGGGAATGGGGGTCTACGAGCAGTACTTC

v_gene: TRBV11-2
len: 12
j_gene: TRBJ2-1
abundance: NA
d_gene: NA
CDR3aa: CASTKMRHEQFF
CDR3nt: TGTGCCAGCACGAAAATGCGGCATGAGCAGTTCTTC

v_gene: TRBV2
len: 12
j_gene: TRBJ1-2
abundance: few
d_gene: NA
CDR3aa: CASMIRGDGYTF
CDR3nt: TGTGCCAGCATGATCAGGGGCGATGGCTACACCTTC

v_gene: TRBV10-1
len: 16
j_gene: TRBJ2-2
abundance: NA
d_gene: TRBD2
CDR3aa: CASSDRLAGALGELFF
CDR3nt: TGCGCCAGCAGTGACCGACTAGCGGGGGCGTTAGGGGAGCTGTTTTTT

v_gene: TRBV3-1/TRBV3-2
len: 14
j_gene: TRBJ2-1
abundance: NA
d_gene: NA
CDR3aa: CASSPDLAPREQFF
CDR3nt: TGTGCCAGCAGCCCGGATCTAGCTCCCCGGGAGCAGTTCTTC

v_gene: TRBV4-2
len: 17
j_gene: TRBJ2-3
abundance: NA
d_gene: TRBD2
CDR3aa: CASSQSFIAGRADTQYF
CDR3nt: TGTGCCAGCAGCCAAAGTTTTATAGCGGGGAGGGCAGATACGCAGTATTTT

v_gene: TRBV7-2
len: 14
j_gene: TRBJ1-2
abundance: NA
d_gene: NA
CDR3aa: CASSPGTSRGGYTF
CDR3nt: TGTGCCAGCAGCCCCGGGACCTCGAGGGGGGGCTACACCTTC

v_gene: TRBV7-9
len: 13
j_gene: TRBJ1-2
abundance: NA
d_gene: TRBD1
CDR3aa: CASGRTGNYGYTF
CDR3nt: TGTGCCAGCGGGAGGACAGGGAACTATGGCTACACCTTC

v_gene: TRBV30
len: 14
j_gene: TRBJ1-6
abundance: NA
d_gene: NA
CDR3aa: CAWSERSKISPLHF
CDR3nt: TGTGCCTGGAGTGAGCGATCGAAAATTTCACCCCTCCACTTT

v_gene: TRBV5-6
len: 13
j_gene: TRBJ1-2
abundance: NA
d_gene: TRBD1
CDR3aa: CASSRKGAYGYTF
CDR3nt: TGTGCCAGCAGCCGTAAGGGGGCGTATGGCTACACCTTC

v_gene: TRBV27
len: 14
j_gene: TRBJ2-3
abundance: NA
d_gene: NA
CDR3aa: CASSPRYLTDTQYF
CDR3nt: TGTGCCAGCAGTCCCAGGTACCTCACAGATACGCAGTATTTT

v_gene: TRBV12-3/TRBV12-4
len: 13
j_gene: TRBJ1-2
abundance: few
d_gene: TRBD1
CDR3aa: CASRSRDRVRGTF
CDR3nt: TGTGCCAGCAGGTCCCGGGACAGGGTCCGGGGCACCTTC

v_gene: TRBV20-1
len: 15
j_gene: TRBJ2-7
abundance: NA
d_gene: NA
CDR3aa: CSASGLANLPYEQYF
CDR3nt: TGCAGTGCTAGTGGGCTAGCGAACCTCCCCTACGAGCAGTACTTC

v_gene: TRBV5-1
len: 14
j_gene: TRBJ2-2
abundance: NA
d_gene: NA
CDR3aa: CASKGRTNTGELFF
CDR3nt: TGCGCCAGCAAGGGGCGGACGAACACCGGGGAGCTGTTTTTT

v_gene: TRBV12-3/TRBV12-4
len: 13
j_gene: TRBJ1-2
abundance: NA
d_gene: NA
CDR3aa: CASSLGDYSGYTF
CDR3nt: TGTGCCAGCAGTCTGGGGGACTACTCTGGCTACACCTTC

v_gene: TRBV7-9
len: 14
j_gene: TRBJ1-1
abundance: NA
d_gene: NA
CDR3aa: CASSLVGGSTEAFF
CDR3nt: TGTGCCAGCAGCTTAGTTGGTGGGAGCACTGAAGCTTTCTTT

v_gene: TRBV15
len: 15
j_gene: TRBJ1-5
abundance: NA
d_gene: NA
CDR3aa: CATSRDSGLDQPQHF
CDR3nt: TGTGCCACCAGCAGAGATAGCGGGTTGGATCAGCCCCAGCATTTT

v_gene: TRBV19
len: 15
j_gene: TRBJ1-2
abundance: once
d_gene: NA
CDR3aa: CASSIDRADGDGYTF
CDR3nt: TGTGCCAGTAGTATAGATCGAGCCGACGGGGATGGCTACACCTTC

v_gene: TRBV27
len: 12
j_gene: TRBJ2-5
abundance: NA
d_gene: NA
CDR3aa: CASSFPGGTQYF
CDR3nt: TGTGCCAGCAGTTTTCCCGGGGGGACCCAGTACTTC

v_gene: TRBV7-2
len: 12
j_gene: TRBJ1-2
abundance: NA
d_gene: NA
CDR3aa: CASSYSGYGYTF
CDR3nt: TGTGCCAGCAGCTATTCAGGGTATGGCTACACCTTC

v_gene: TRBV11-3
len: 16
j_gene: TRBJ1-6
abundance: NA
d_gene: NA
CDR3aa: CASSSTMGAGIRPLHF
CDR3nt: TGTGCCAGCAGCTCCACAATGGGGGCAGGCATACGCCCCCTCCACTTT

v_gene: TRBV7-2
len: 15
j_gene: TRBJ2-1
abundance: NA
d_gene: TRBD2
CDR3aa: CASRPGGALQNEQFF
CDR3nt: TGTGCCAGCAGGCCGGGGGGGGCCTTACAAAATGAGCAGTTCTTC

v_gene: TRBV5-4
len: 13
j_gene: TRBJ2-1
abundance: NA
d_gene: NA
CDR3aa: CASSKKMGDEQFF
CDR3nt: TGTGCCAGCAGTAAAAAAATGGGCGATGAGCAGTTCTTC

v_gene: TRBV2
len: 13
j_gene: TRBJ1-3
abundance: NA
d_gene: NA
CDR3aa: CASRTGGGNTIYF
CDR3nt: TGTGCCAGCCGGACGGGGGGTGGAAACACCATATATTTT

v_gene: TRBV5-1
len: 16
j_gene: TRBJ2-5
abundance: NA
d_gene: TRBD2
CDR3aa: CASSLVPSGDGETQYF
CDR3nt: TGCGCCAGCAGCTTGGTTCCTAGCGGGGATGGGGAGACCCAGTACTTC

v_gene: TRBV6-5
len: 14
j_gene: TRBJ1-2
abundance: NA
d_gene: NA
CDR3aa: CASSYKGKDYGYTF
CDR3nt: TGTGCCAGCAGTTACAAGGGGAAGGACTATGGCTACACCTTC

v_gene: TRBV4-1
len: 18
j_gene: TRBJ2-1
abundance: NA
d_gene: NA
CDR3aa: CASSQGRMSGGPYNEQFF
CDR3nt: TGCGCCAGCAGCCAAGGGAGAATGAGCGGAGGGCCCTACAATGAGCAGTTCTTC

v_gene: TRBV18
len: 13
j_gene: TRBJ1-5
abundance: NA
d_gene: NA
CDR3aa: CASSPGSNQPQHF
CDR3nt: TGTGCCAGCTCACCGGGCTCTAATCAGCCCCAGCATTTT

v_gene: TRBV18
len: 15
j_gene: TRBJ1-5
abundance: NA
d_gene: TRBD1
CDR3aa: CASSETGDVGQPQHF
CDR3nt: TGTGCCAGCAGCGAGACAGGGGATGTTGGTCAGCCCCAGCATTTT

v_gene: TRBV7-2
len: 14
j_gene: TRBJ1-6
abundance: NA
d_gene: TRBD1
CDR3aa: CASRTGDYNSPLHF
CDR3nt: TGTGCCAGCAGGACAGGGGACTATAATTCACCCCTCCACTTT

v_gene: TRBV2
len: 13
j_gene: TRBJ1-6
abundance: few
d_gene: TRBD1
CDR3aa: CASRDRGNSPLHF
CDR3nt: TGTGCCAGCCGGGACAGAGGAAATTCACCCCTCCACTTT

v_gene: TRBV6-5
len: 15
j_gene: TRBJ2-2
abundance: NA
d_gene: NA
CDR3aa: CASSPSGQSGGELFF
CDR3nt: TGTGCCAGCAGTCCTTCTGGACAGTCGGGCGGGGAGCTGTTTTTT

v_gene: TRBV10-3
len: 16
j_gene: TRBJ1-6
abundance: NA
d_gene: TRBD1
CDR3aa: CAISESRDSNNSPLHF
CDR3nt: TGTGCCATCAGTGAGTCTAGGGACAGCAATAATTCACCCCTCCACTTT

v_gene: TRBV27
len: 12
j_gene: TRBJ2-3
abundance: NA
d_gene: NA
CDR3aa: CASSTGGYTQYF
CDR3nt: TGTGCCAGCAGCACCGGGGGATATACGCAGTATTTT

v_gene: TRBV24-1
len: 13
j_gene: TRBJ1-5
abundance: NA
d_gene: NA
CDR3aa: CATRARAGQPQHF
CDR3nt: TGTGCCACCAGAGCTCGGGCGGGGCAGCCCCAGCATTTT

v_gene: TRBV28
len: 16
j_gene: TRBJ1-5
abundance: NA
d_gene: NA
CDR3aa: CASRPSGSPSNQPQHF
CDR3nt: TGTGCCAGCAGGCCCTCGGGATCCCCTAGCAATCAGCCCCAGCATTTT

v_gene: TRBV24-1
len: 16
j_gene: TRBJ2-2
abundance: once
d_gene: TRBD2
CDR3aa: CATSDPSGENTGELFF
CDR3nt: TGTGCCACCAGTGACCCTAGCGGGGAGAACACCGGGGAGCTGTTTTTT